These 26 T cell receptor beta chains were all obtained from the same sample, sequenced in a study of CD8 T cells in Susac syndrome. Random hexamers served to reverse transcribe roughly 0.5 to 1 ug RNA. In TCRdb, the immunoSEQ multiplex PCR reads were re-called with MiXCR into one record per CDR3 protein. The top ten hold roughly 1% of the sample, which has tens of thousands of distinct CDR3 sequences, roughly 94% seen once. The sample was CD8+ T cells from PBMCs. The source is a human donor with Susac syndrome.

The chain couples TRBV13 to TRBJ2-1; D is perhaps TRBD2 (5 bases). The V end lost 8 bases, the J end lost 5 bases, and 16 bases lay between the germline ends. CDR3 length equals 14 residues. Germline V CDR1 and CDR2: PRHDT, FYEKMQ (reference sequence). The CDR3 DNA reads TGTGCCAGCGGTGAGGGTATCGCCAACAATGAGCAGTTCTTC. It yields the protein CASGEGIANNEQFF.

The chain employs TRBV30 and TRBJ2-7; TRBD2 might be the D (5 bases). The CDR3 runs to 14 residues. Germline V gives CDR1 GTSNPN, CDR2 SVGIG (reference sequence). V lost 2 bases to trimming and J lost 3 bases, with 14 bases between them. CDR3 sequence: CAWSTPPGVYEQYF. The CDR3 coding sequence is TGTGCCTGGAGTACCCCACCCGGGGTCTACGAGCAGTACTTC.

The chain has TRBV20-1 and TRBJ1-1; no definite D call. Trimming removed 4 bases at V and 6 bases at J, with 15 bases between. The CDR3 loop spans 13 amino acids. The germline V gene encodes CDR1 DFQATT and CDR2 SNEGSKA (reference sequence). CDR3 sequence: CSATPRDFPEAFF. The CDR3 region has the DNA TGCAGTGCTACGCCCCGTGATTTTCCTGAAGCTTTCTTT.

CDR3 in DNA: TGTGCCAGCAGCCTGAGGGGTACCTCCTATAATTCACCCCTCCACTTT. Translation: CASSLRGTSYNSPLHF. The J gene is TRBJ1-6, the V gene TRBV7-2; a possible D gene is TRBD1 (5 bases). The CDR3 extends over 16 amino acids. V lost 5 bases and J 0 bases, leaving 11 bases between the germline ends. Germline CDR1 is SGHTA and CDR2 is FQGNSA.

The gene calls are TRBV4-1 and TRBJ2-2, with 8 bases that match TRBD1. This CDR3 spans 14 amino acids. The germline V gene has CDR1 MGHRA and CDR2 YSYEKL. Trimming took 4 bases from V and 3 from J; bases not matched to a gene: 1. The CDR3 region has the DNA TGCGCCAGCAGCCCGACAGGGGACACCGGGGAGCTGTTTTTT. Its protein is CASSPTGDTGELFF.

This chain links TRBV30 with TRBJ2-7, with a possible D match to TRBD1 (6 bases). Germline-derived CDR1 and CDR2 are GTSNPN and SVGIG (reference sequence). Trimming shortened V by 1 base and J by 1 base, and 14 bases separated the two germline ends. This CDR3 has 15 amino acids. This CDR3 is CAWSGSGVGSYEQYF. The CDR3 nucleotides are TGTGCCTGGAGTGGGTCAGGGGTGGGATCCTACGAGCAGTACTTC.

The chain combines TRBV29-1 with TRBJ2-1; D is unresolved. This CDR3 has 11 amino acids. CDR1 is SQVTM, CDR2 ANQGSEA, per germline. The V gene lost 5 bases and the J gene lost 4 bases, with 6 bases spanning the gap. CDR3 sequence reads: CSVTPYNEQFF. The CDR3 DNA reads as TGCAGCGTTACCCCTTACAATGAGCAGTTCTTC.

This sequence joins TRBV7-9 and TRBJ2-2; 8 nucleotides agree with TRBD2. Germline CDR1 is SEHNR and CDR2 is FQNEAQ (reference sequence). V lost 6 bases and J lost 5; bases outside the gene matches: 8. This CDR3 comprises 15 residues. This CDR3 is CASSHIAGSTGELFF. Written as DNA, the CDR3 is TGTGCCAGCAGTCATATAGCGGGAAGTACCGGGGAGCTGTTTTTT.

This clonotype was seen once. The chain employs TRBV7-8 and TRBJ2-7; tentative D call: TRBD1 (6 bases). V lost 5 bases to trimming and J lost 6 bases, with 14 bases between them. This CDR3 region has 13 residues. Germline V lookup: CDR1 SGHVS, CDR2 FQNEAQ. CDR3 in amino acids: CASSPGTLGEQYF. CDR3 sequence (DNA): TGTGCCAGCAGCCCGGGGACACTCGGCGAGCAGTACTTC.

CDR3 loop: CASTPSGNYGYTF. The CDR3 region has the DNA TGCGCCAGCACTCCCAGTGGCAACTATGGCTACACCTTC. The chain carries TRBV5-1 and TRBJ1-2; no clear D gene. V was clipped by 6 bases and J by 2 bases, with 11 bases between them. The CDR3 is 13 amino acids. Germline CDR1 and CDR2: SGHRS and YFSETQ. Variable domain in full (rest from reference TRBV5-1 and TRBJ1-2): KAGVTQTPRYLIKTRGQQVTLSCSPISGHRSVSWYQQTPGQGLQFLFEYFSETQRNKGNFPGRFSGRQFSNSRSEMNVSTLELGDSALYLCASTPSGNYGYTFGSGTRLTVV.

V gene TRBV28 combines with J gene TRBJ2-7; tentative D call: TRBD1 (5 bases). Germline CDR1 is MDHEN and CDR2 is SYDVKM. V was clipped by 1 base and J by 4 bases, with 17 bases between them. The CDR3 loop spans 16 amino acids. The CDR3 DNA follows: TGTGCCAGCAGTTTATCCCGCCAGGACAACAGATACGAGCAGTACTTC. It translates to CASSLSRQDNRYEQYF.

This clonotype was seen once. The chain carries TRBV9 and TRBJ2-1; D possibly uses TRBD1 or TRBD2 (5 bases each). This CDR3 is built from 15 residues. From germline, CDR1 is SGDLS and CDR2 YYNGEE. Trimming left V 3 bases short and J 8 bases short, with 18 bases between. CDR3 in DNA: TGTGCCAGCAGCGCGACGGGGACCCAGAGCGATGAGCAGTTCTTC. This translates into CASSATGTQSDEQFF.

V gene TRBV5-1 combines with J gene TRBJ1-1; D unresolved. The CDR3 totals 13 residues. Trimming pared 6 bases from V and 1 base from J, leaving 10 bases between. Germline lookup yields CDR1 SGHRS and CDR2 YFSETQ. This CDR3 reads CASKGPPNTEAFF. The CDR3 bases are TGCGCCAGCAAGGGCCCCCCGAACACTGAAGCTTTCTTT.

The V call is TRBV4-2, the J call TRBJ2-1; D is unclear. Germline V gene lookup returns CDR1 LGHNA and CDR2 YNFKEQ. This CDR3 has 15 amino acids. The V end lost 4 bases, the J end lost 4 bases, and 14 bases lay between the germline ends. The CDR3 DNA is TGTGCCAGCAGCCGGGGTTCCACAATATACAATGAGCAGTTCTTC. Translation: CASSRGSTIYNEQFF.

The gene calls are TRBV19 and TRBJ2-1, with a possible D match to TRBD2 (6 bases). This CDR3 region has 13 residues. The germline V gene has CDR1 LNHDA and CDR2 SQIVND (reference sequence). V lost 7 bases, J lost 4 bases, and 11 bases lay in between. The DNA of the CDR3 is TGTGCCAGTACCATGACTAGTTACAATGAGCAGTTCTTC. This codes for CASTMTSYNEQFF.

This chain links TRBV7-8 with TRBJ2-1, with TRBD1 identical over 11 bases. The germline gives CDR1 SGHVS, CDR2 FQNEAQ. This CDR3 has 17 residues. V trimming: 4 bases; J trimming: 6 bases; junction bases outside the gene matches: 11. CDR3 protein: CASSSSRTGGATNEQFF. The DNA of the CDR3 is TGTGCCAGCAGCTCCTCTAGGACAGGGGGCGCGACCAATGAGCAGTTCTTC.

The chain has TRBV9 and TRBJ2-7, with TRBD1 identical over 7 bases. The CDR3 loop spans 15 amino acids. Germline V gene lookup returns CDR1 SGDLS and CDR2 YYNGEE. The junction had 5 bases not matched to a gene; V was cut back by 0 bases and J by 2 bases. Here the CDR3 DNA reads TGTGCCAGCAGCGTAGCCCAGGGGGTCCCCTACGAGCAGTACTTC. It encodes CASSVAQGVPYEQYF.

This chain connects TRBV6-2 or TRBV6-3 to TRBJ2-4, with 8 positions matching TRBD1. Per the germline V gene, CDR1 is MNHEY and CDR2 is SVGEGT. The CDR3 loop spans 16 amino acids. V trimming: 5 bases; J trimming: 8 bases; junction bases outside the gene matches: 14. CDR3 bases: TGTGCCAGCAGTGGAGCATCGACAGGGGCTTTATACATTCAGTACTTC. It codes for CASSGASTGALYIQYF.

This chain links TRBV15 with TRBJ1-2; D uncertain. Germline assignment: CDR1 LNHNV and CDR2 YYDKDF (reference sequence). The CDR3 runs 16 residues. The V and J ends lost 1 base and 3 bases respectively, with 15 bases between them. The CDR3 sequence is CATSRVMAGPDYGYTF. CDR3 in DNA: TGTGCCACCAGCAGAGTTATGGCAGGACCGGACTATGGCTACACCTTC.

The chain combines TRBV13 with TRBJ2-3; the match to TRBD2 covers 11 bases. J was trimmed by 7 bases and V by 3 bases; bases with no gene match: 9. The CDR3 sequence is 16 residues long. Germline CDR1 is PRHDT and CDR2 is FYEKMQ (reference sequence). The CDR3 spells CASSFGGTSGPHTQYF. The CDR3, as DNA: TGTGCCAGCAGCTTTGGTGGGACTAGCGGCCCCCATACGCAGTATTTT.

The CDR3 sequence: CASSLVTQETQYF. DNA for the CDR3: TGTGCCAGCAGCTTGGTAACACAAGAGACCCAGTACTTC. The chain combines TRBV7-2 with TRBJ2-5; D unresolved. The CDR3 loop spans 13 amino acids. Between the trimmed V and J ends, which lost 3 bases and 2 bases, there was a span of 7 bases. Germline V CDR1 and CDR2: SGHTA, FQGNSA.

Here the CDR3 reads CASSVLQDSYEQYF. In DNA form, the CDR3 reads TGTGCCAGCAGTGTCCTACAAGACTCCTACGAGCAGTACTTC. The chain couples TRBV28 to TRBJ2-7; D is undetermined. Per the germline V gene, CDR1 is MDHEN and CDR2 is SYDVKM. Trimming left V 5 bases short and J 0 bases short, with 11 bases between. CDR3 size: 14 residues.

The J gene is TRBJ1-1, the V gene TRBV30, with D hard to call. Germline V gives CDR1 GTSNPN, CDR2 SVGIG (reference sequence). The V gene lost 0 bases and the J gene lost 4 bases, with 3 bases spanning the gap. The CDR3 loop spans 11 amino acids. This CDR3 reads CAWSVPTEAFF. The CDR3 bases are TGTGCCTGGAGTGTACCCACTGAAGCTTTCTTT.

This chain uses TRBV7-9 with TRBJ2-2, with D possibly matching TRBD1 (5 bases). Trimming removed 1 base from V and 2 bases from J, with 11 bases in between. This CDR3 spans 16 amino acids. Germline CDR1 is SEHNR and CDR2 is FQNEAQ (reference sequence). For the CDR3, the DNA is TGTGCCAGCAGCTTAGTGCTAGGGGCTAACACCGGGGAGCTGTTTTTT. This sequence encodes CASSLVLGANTGELFF.

The rearrangement uses TRBV29-1 and TRBJ2-5; 11 bases are shared with TRBD2. Germline V lookup: CDR1 SQVTM, CDR2 ANQGSEA. This CDR3 spans 14 amino acids. The V segment lost 6 bases and the J segment 0 bases; nucleotides outside the gene matches: 3. CDR3 in amino acids: CSVRLAGNQETQYF. The CDR3 nucleotides read TGCAGCGTCAGACTAGCGGGGAACCAAGAGACCCAGTACTTC.

The J gene is TRBJ1-2, the V gene TRBV12-3 or TRBV12-4; D not resolved. Trimming removed 3 bases at V and 2 bases at J, with 7 bases between. This CDR3 is built from 13 residues. This chain's CDR3 is CASSFSGNYGYTF. The CDR3 bases are TGTGCCAGCAGTTTCTCGGGGAACTATGGCTACACCTTC.